This record concerns one TCR beta chain sequence. The antigen remains undetermined. V was trimmed by 7 bases and J by 4 bases, leaving 12 bases between them. The CDR3 covers 13 residues. Germline values: CDR1 MNHEY, CDR2 SVGAGI. Naive CD8 isolation took CD45RO-negative cells positively selected for CCR7 and excluded terminally differentiated effector memory CD45RA+ cells. The donors, all of them Caucasian adults, lived in Nashville, Tennessee. Authors' methods: With immunoSEQ giving junction-only sequences and no quality scores, filtering differed. Data came from immunoSEQ multiplex PCR; TCRdb stores just in-frame clones and leaves some out. That table furnishes V, J and clone size, whereas the DNA furnished D and trimming. The data show fewer than 1 million clones, 90% to 97% seen once. The data are from a study of shared clonotypes between healthy human individuals. Study-level background: Researchers assigned three CD4 naive, three CD4 memory, two CD8 naive and one CD8 memory plate to each donor.

Study results and caveats: In general, naive subsets displayed greater estimated richness than memory subsets did.

The TCR originated in a man between 25 and 39 years old in good health. This rearrangement joins TRBV6-5 to TRBJ2-3; possible D gene TRBD1, 6 bases. The material sequenced was naive CD8+ T cells sorted from blood. CDR3 sequence reads: CASKHRVSDTQYF. For the CDR3, the DNA is TGTGCCAGCAAGCACAGGGTATCAGATACGCAGTATTTT.